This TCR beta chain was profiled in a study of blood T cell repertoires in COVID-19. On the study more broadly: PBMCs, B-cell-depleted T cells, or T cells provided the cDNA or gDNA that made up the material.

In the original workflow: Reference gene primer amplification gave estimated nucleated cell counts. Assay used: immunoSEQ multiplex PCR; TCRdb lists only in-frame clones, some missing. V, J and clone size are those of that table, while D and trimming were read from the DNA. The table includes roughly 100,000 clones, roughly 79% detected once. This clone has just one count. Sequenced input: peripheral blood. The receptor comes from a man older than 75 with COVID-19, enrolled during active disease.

CDR3 bases: TGTGCCAGCTCGACAACAGGGGGCGGAAACACCATATATTTT. This gives the protein CASSTTGGGNTIYF. The rearrangement joins TRBV18 to TRBJ1-3; 9 nucleotides agree with TRBD1. Germline trimming cut 6 bases from V and 4 bases from J; bases unmatched to any gene: 4. Germline CDR1 reads KGHSH; CDR2 reads LQKENI. CDR3 length equals 14 residues.